The 11 T cell receptor beta chains presented below share a single source sample, sequenced in a study of post-analysis software for immune sequencing data. TCR beta cDNA libraries included unique molecular identifiers. From the PCR reads, TCRdb called clonotypes with MiXCR, one entry per CDR3 protein. Of about 180,000 distinct CDR3 sequences listed, over 25% are singletons. Points from the study as a whole: In patients, about 5 TRBV segments were more frequent than in controls, with TRBV5-6, TRBV5-1 and TRBV20-1 among them.

Their specific antigens are unknown. What was sequenced was blood. All receptors derive from a girl aged 10 to 17 with multiple sclerosis.

A word on this clonotype: A much bigger clone sits one base away, suggesting this may be a read error. The chain recombines TRBV12-3 or TRBV12-4 with TRBJ1-2; TRBD1 matches at 7 bases. The CDR3 has 16 residues. After removal of 4 bases from V and 10 bases from J, the junction contained 18 bases not matched to a gene. The CDR3: CASSSQGDGALNDYTF. CDR3 coding DNA: TGTGCCAGCAGTTCCCAGGGGGATGGCGCCCTCAATGACTACACCTTC.

The DNA of the CDR3 is TGTGCCAGCAGTGTGGCTAGCGGGAGAGGGGGGCAAGAGACCCAGTACTTC. Its translation is CASSVASGRGGQETQYF. The V call is TRBV25-1, the J call TRBJ2-5; 10 bases agree with TRBD2. Per germline, CDR1 MGHDK and CDR2 SYGVNS. The CDR3 covers 17 residues. J gave up 2 bases and V 4 bases, and 10 bases lay outside the gene matches.

This clonotype has a handful of counts. CDR3 nucleotide sequence: TGTGCCAGCAGCACCGAGACTAGCGGGAGGGCCCTTGAGCAGTTCTTC. Translation gives CASSTETSGRALEQFF. This chain connects TRBV7-9 to TRBJ2-1, with 14 bases lining up with TRBD2. CDR3 length: 16 residues. V gave up 5 bases and J gave up 9 bases; unmatched junction bases: 9. Germline CDR1 SEHNR, CDR2 FQNEAQ (reference sequence).

V and J are TRBV20-1 and TRBJ2-5; TRBD2 agrees at 7 bases. V was pared by 5 bases and J by 5 bases, with 8 bases of the junction left unmatched. The CDR3 runs 13 residues. CDR1 is DFQATT and CDR2 is SNEGSKA in the germline V gene (reference sequence). Written as DNA, the CDR3 is TGCAGTGCTGGGGACTATCAGGCCGAGACCCAGTACTTC. Its protein is CSAGDYQAETQYF.

This clonotype was counted ten times or more. J is TRBJ2-5 and V is TRBV7-2; 8 nucleotides agree with TRBD2. This CDR3 region has 16 residues. V gave up 1 base and J gave up 0 bases; unmatched junction bases: 4. Germline V gene data show CDR1 as SGHTA and CDR2 as FQGNSA. The CDR3 loop reads CASSLVAGWDQETQYF. The CDR3 bases are TGTGCCAGCAGCTTAGTAGCGGGATGGGACCAAGAGACCCAGTACTTC.

Concerning this clonotype itself: Possible read error: a much larger clone is one base away. The V gene is TRBV20-1, the J gene TRBJ2-5; perhaps TRBD1 as D (6 bases). The CDR3 totals 12 residues. Germline values: CDR1 DFQATT, CDR2 SNEGSKA (reference sequence). CDR3 amino acids: CSTRTVQETQYF. CDR3 nucleotide sequence: TGCAGTACTAGGACAGTCCAAGAGACCCAGTACTTC.

Ten or more counts support this clonotype. This chain joins TRBV7-6 and TRBJ2-5, with 14 positions matching TRBD2. The ends lost 6 bases at V and 4 bases at J; junction bases unmatched: 4. The CDR3 is made up of 15 amino acids. Per the germline V gene, CDR1 is SGHVS and CDR2 is FNYEAQ. CDR3 sequence: CASRRLAGGLETQYF. The CDR3 nucleotides read TGTGCCAGCAGGCGACTAGCGGGAGGGTTAGAGACCCAGTACTTC.

The chain uses TRBV12-3 or TRBV12-4 and TRBJ2-1; tentatively, D is TRBD1 (5 bases). The CDR3 extends over 12 amino acids. Trimming pared 5 bases from V and 4 bases from J, leaving 6 bases between. In nucleotides, the CDR3 is TGTGCCAGCAGTACAGGTTACAATGAGCAGTTCTTC. This gives the protein CASSTGYNEQFF.

This sequence joins TRBV12-3 or TRBV12-4 and TRBJ2-1; maybe TRBD1 (6 bases). The closer fit of TRBJ2-7 to the DNA end suggests the J call may be wrong. CDR3 length equals 14 residues. The CDR3 nucleotides are TGTGCCAGCAGACCCCGGGACAATTACAATGAGCAGTACTTC. As protein: CASRPRDNYNEQYF.

This clonotype showed up just a few times. The CDR3: CASTVPAGSSYEQYF. CDR3 DNA sequence: TGTGCCAGCACCGTCCCGGCGGGGAGCTCCTACGAGCAGTACTTC. The J gene is TRBJ2-7, the V gene TRBV7-9; D may be TRBD2 (6 bases). Trimming stripped 7 bases from V and 0 bases from J, with 16 bases between. The CDR3 extends over 15 amino acids. Germline V gives CDR1 SEHNR, CDR2 FQNEAQ (reference sequence).

This rearrangement joins TRBV5-1 to TRBJ1-1; weak D call: TRBD1 (5 bases). The CDR3 has 17 amino acids. Germline V gene data show CDR1 as SGHRS and CDR2 as YFSETQ. With 0 bases removed from V and 1 base from J, the gap between germline ends came to 16 bases. CDR3 sequence (DNA): TGCGCCAGCAGCTTGGCCGGGGCAGTCCGAGAGAACACTGAAGCTTTCTTT. This sequence encodes CASSLAGAVRENTEAFF.